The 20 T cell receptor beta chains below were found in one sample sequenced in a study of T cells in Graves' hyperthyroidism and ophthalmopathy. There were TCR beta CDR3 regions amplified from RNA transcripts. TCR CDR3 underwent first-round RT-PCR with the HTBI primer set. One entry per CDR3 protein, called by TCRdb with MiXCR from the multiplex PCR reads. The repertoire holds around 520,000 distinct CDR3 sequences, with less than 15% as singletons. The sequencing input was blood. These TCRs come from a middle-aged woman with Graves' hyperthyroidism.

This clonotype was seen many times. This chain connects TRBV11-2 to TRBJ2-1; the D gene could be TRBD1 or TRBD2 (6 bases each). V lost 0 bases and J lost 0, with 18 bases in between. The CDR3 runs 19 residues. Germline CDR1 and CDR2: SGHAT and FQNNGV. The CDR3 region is CASSLESRGGLSSYNEQFF. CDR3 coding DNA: TGTGCCAGCAGCTTAGAATCTAGAGGGGGGTTAAGCTCCTACAATGAGCAGTTCTTC.

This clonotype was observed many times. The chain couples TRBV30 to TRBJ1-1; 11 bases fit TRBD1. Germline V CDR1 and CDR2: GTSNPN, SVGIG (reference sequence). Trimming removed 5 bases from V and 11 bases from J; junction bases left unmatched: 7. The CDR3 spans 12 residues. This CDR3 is CAWQGQGAWAFF. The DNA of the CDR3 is TGTGCCTGGCAAGGACAGGGGGCCTGGGCTTTCTTT.

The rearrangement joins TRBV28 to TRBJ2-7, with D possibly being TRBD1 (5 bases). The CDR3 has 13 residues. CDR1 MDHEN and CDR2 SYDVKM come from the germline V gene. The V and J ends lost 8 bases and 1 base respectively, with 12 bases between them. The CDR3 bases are TGTGCCAGCGAAAGCGACAGTTCCTACGAGCAGTACTTC. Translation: CASESDSSYEQYF.

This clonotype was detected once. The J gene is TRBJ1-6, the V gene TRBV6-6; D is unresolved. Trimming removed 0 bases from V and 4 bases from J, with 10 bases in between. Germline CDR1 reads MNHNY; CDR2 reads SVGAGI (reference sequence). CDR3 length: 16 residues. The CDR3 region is CASSYSGRRYNSPLHF. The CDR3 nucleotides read TGTGCCAGCAGTTACTCGGGGAGGAGGTATAATTCACCCCTCCACTTT.

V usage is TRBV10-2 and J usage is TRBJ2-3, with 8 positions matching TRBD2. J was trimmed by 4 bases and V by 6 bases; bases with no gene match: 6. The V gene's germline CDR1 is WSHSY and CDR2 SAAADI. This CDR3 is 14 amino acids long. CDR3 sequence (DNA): TGCGCCAGCAGCATAGCGGGGTCCCCAGATACGCAGTATTTT. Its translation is CASSIAGSPDTQYF.

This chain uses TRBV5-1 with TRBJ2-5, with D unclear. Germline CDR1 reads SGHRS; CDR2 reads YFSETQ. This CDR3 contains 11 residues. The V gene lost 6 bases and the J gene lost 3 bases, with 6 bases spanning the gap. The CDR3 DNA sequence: TGCGCCAGCAAATCCGAAGAGACCCAGTACTTC. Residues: CASKSEETQYF.

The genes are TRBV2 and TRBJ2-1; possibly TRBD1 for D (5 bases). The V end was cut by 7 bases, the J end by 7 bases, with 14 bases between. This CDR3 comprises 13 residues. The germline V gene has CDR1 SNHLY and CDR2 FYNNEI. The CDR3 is CASTKAGLNEQFF. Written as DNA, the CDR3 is TGTGCCAGCACCAAGGCAGGGTTGAATGAGCAGTTCTTC.

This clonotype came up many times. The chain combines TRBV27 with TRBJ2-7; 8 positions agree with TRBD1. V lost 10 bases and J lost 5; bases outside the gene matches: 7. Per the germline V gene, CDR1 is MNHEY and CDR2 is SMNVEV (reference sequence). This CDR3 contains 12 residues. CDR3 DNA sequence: TGTGCCAACCCGACAGGGGTACACGAGCAGTACTTC. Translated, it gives CANPTGVHEQYF.

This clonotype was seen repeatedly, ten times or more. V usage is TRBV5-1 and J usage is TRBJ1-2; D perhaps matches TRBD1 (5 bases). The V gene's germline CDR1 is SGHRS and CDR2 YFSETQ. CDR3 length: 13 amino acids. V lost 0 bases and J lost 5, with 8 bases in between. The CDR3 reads CASSLVGEYGYTF. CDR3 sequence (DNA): TGCGCCAGCAGCTTGGTAGGGGAGTATGGCTACACCTTC.

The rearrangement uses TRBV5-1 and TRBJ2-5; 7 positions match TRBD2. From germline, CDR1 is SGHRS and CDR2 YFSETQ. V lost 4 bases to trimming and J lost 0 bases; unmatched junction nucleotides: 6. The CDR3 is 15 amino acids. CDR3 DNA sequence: TGCGCCAGCAGCCCGGGACTACCCTACCAAGAGACCCAGTACTTC. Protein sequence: CASSPGLPYQETQYF. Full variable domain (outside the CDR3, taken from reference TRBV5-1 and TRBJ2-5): KAGVTQTPRYLIKTRGQQVTLSCSPISGHRSVSWYQQTPGQGLQFLFEYFSETQRNKGNFPGRFSGRQFSNSRSEMNVSTLELGDSALYLCASSPGLPYQETQYFGPGTRLLVL.

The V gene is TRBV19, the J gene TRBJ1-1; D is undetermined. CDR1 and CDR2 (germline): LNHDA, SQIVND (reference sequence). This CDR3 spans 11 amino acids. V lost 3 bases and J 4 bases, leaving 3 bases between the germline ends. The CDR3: CASSMVTEAFF. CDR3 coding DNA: TGTGCCAGTAGTATGGTCACTGAAGCTTTCTTT.

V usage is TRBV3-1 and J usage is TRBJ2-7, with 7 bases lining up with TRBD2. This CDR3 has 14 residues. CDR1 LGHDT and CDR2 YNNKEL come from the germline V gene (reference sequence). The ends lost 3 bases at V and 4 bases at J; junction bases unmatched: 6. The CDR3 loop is CASSHAGTKYEQYF. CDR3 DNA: TGTGCCAGCAGCCACGCCGGGACTAAATACGAGCAGTACTTC.

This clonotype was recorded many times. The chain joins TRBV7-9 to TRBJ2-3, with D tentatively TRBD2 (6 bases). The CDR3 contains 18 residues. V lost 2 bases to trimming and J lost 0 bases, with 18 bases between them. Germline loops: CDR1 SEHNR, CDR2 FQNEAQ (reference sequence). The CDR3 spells CASSLSSAGTTSTDTQYF. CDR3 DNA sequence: TGTGCCAGCAGCTTATCTTCTGCGGGAACTACTAGCACAGATACGCAGTATTTT.

CDR3 in DNA: TGTGCCAGTAGTATCGGGGGGATTAGCAATCAGCCCCAGCATTTT. It specifies CASSIGGISNQPQHF. The chain couples TRBV19 to TRBJ1-5; tentative D call: TRBD1 (5 bases). Trimming left V 3 bases short and J 0 bases short, with 9 bases between. Per germline, CDR1 LNHDA and CDR2 SQIVND (reference sequence). The CDR3 has 15 residues.

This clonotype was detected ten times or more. The CDR3: CASTLGGKDYGYTF. In nucleotides, the CDR3 is TGCGCCAGCACCCTGGGGGGGAAAGACTATGGCTACACCTTC. The chain links TRBV5-1 to TRBJ1-2; D may be TRBD1 (5 bases). Trimming shortened V by 6 bases and J by 3 bases, and 15 bases separated the two germline ends. CDR1 is SGHRS and CDR2 is YFSETQ in the germline V gene. CDR3 length: 14 amino acids.

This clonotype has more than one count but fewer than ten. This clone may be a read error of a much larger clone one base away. The CDR3 DNA reads as TGTGCCAGCAGCTCGTTAAAAATCGGGACAGGGGAATACAATGAGCAGTTCTTC. Protein product: CASSSLKIGTGEYNEQFF. This rearrangement joins TRBV11-1 to TRBJ2-1; 10 bases agree with TRBD1. The CDR3 contains 18 residues. V lost 4 bases to trimming and J lost 4 bases; unmatched junction nucleotides: 13. Germline CDR1 reads SGHAT; CDR2 reads FQDESV (reference sequence).

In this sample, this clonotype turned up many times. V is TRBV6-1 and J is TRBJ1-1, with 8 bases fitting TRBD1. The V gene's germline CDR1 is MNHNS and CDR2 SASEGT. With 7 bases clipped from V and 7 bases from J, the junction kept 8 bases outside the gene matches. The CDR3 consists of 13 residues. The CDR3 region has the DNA TGTGCCAGCACGGGACAGGACCAGATTGAAGCTTTCTTT. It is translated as CASTGQDQIEAFF.

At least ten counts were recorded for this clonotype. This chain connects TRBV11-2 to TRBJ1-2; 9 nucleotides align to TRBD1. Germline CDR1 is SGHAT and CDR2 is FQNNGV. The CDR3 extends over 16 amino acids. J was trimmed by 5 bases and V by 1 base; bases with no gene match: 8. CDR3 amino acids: CASSLGTGGSRYGYTF. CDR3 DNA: TGTGCCAGCAGCTTAGGTACAGGGGGCAGTCGGTATGGCTACACCTTC.

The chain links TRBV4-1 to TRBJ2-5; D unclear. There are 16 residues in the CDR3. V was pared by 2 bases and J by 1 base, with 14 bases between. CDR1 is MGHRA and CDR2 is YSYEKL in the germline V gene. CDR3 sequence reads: CASSQWVQITQETQYF. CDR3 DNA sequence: TGCGCCAGCAGCCAATGGGTCCAGATCACCCAAGAGACCCAGTACTTC.

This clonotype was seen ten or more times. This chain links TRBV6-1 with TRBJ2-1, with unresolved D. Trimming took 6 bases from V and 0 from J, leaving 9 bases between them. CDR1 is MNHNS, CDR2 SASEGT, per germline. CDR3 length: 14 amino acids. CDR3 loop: CASRERNSYNEQFF. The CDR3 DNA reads TGTGCCAGCAGAGAAAGAAACTCCTACAATGAGCAGTTCTTC.